These T cell receptor beta chains were read from a single sample in a study of response to subunit inactivated influenza vaccine. TCRdb reprocessed the RT-PCR reads with MiXCR, giving one entry per CDR3 protein. The sample has more than 600,000 distinct CDR3 sequences, around 20% seen once; the top ten hold approximately 11%. Material: PBMCs from blood, obtained roughly 5 days after vaccination. The receptor set was obtained from a man aged 50-59 years who received an inactivated influenza vaccine. The CDR3 runs from the conserved cysteine through the conserved F or W. The order of the fields is D gene, V gene, J gene, clone size, CDR3 protein, CDR3 DNA. D genes are given only for firm matches. The size of a clone is reported for some rows only, either as once, few or many, or as a class for expanded clones.

d_call: -
v_call: TRBV28
j_call: TRBJ1-5
clone_size: once
cdr3_aa: CASSLWRRNQPQHF
cdr3_nt: TGTGCCAGCAGTTTATGGAGACGGAATCAGCCCCAGCATTTT

d_call: TRBD1
v_call: TRBV19
j_call: TRBJ2-7
clone_size: few
cdr3_aa: CASSIQGASPYEQYF
cdr3_nt: TGTGCCAGTAGTATACAGGGGGCCTCCCCCTACGAGCAGTACTTC

d_call: -
v_call: TRBV2
j_call: TRBJ1-2
clone_size: few
cdr3_aa: CASSEFGYTF
cdr3_nt: TGTGCCAGCAGTGAATTTGGCTACACCTTC

d_call: -
v_call: TRBV5-1
j_call: TRBJ2-5
clone_size: -
cdr3_aa: CASSSQGGDFGETQYF
cdr3_nt: TGCGCCAGCAGCTCCCAGGGGGGGGACTTCGGAGAGACCCAGTACTTC

d_call: TRBD1
v_call: TRBV24-1
j_call: TRBJ2-1
clone_size: few
cdr3_aa: CATSDETGPYNEQFF
cdr3_nt: TGTGCCACCAGTGATGAGACAGGGCCTTACAATGAGCAGTTCTTC

d_call: -
v_call: TRBV10-3
j_call: TRBJ2-1
clone_size: -
cdr3_aa: CAISESTPSFVGGDRVEQFF
cdr3_nt: TGTGCCATCAGTGAGTCGACCCCATCCTTCGTTGGCGGGGACCGGGTTGAGCAGTTCTTC

d_call: -
v_call: TRBV10-3
j_call: TRBJ2-5
clone_size: -
cdr3_aa: CAISEFSGPAGETQYF
cdr3_nt: TGTGCCATCAGTGAGTTCTCCGGCCCGGCGGGAGAGACCCAGTACTTC

d_call: -
v_call: TRBV18
j_call: TRBJ1-4
clone_size: few
cdr3_aa: CASSPTSPATNEKLFF
cdr3_nt: TGTGCCAGCTCACCGACCTCACCTGCAACTAATGAAAAACTGTTTTTT

d_call: TRBD1
v_call: TRBV4-2
j_call: TRBJ2-3
clone_size: -
cdr3_aa: CASSHTGGGTGGRDTQYF
cdr3_nt: TGTGCCAGCAGCCACACCGGAGGCGGGACAGGGGGCAGAGATACGCAGTATTTT

d_call: TRBD1
v_call: TRBV9
j_call: TRBJ1-1
clone_size: few
cdr3_aa: CASSGDRGTEAFF
cdr3_nt: TGTGCCAGCAGCGGGGACAGGGGCACTGAAGCTTTCTTT

d_call: TRBD2
v_call: TRBV12-3/TRBV12-4
j_call: TRBJ2-1
clone_size: few
cdr3_aa: CASRELAGVLNEQFF
cdr3_nt: TGTGCCAGCAGAGAACTAGCGGGGGTGCTCAATGAGCAGTTCTTC

d_call: -
v_call: TRBV12-3/TRBV12-4
j_call: TRBJ2-2
clone_size: few
cdr3_aa: CASSLIRRTNTGELFF
cdr3_nt: TGTGCCAGCAGTTTAATCCGGCGGACGAACACCGGGGAGCTGTTTTTT

d_call: -
v_call: TRBV4-3
j_call: TRBJ1-2
clone_size: -
cdr3_aa: CASSQEMAGIYGYTF
cdr3_nt: TGCGCCAGCAGCCAAGAGATGGCGGGCATCTATGGCTACACCTTC

d_call: -
v_call: TRBV24-1
j_call: TRBJ2-5
clone_size: -
cdr3_aa: CATATEQETQYF
cdr3_nt: TGTGCCACCGCGACGGAACAAGAGACCCAGTACTTC

d_call: -
v_call: TRBV30
j_call: TRBJ2-3
clone_size: -
cdr3_aa: CAWSVEGRSTDTQYF
cdr3_nt: TGTGCCTGGAGTGTCGAAGGCCGTAGCACAGATACGCAGTATTTT

d_call: -
v_call: TRBV28
j_call: TRBJ2-7
clone_size: many
cdr3_aa: CASSSPLSYEQYF
cdr3_nt: TGTGCCAGCAGTTCACCACTGAGCTACGAGCAGTACTTC

d_call: -
v_call: TRBV29-1
j_call: TRBJ2-7
clone_size: -
cdr3_aa: CSVGLFRGYSYEQYF
cdr3_nt: TGCAGCGTTGGTCTTTTTAGGGGTTACTCCTACGAGCAGTACTTC

d_call: -
v_call: TRBV5-6
j_call: TRBJ2-5
clone_size: many
cdr3_aa: CASSNMKVLQETQYF
cdr3_nt: TGTGCCAGCAGCAACATGAAAGTACTTCAAGAGACCCAGTACTTC

d_call: -
v_call: TRBV4-1
j_call: TRBJ2-5
clone_size: many
cdr3_aa: CASSQDPSGDQETQYF
cdr3_nt: TGCGCCAGCAGCCAAGACCCGTCCGGGGACCAAGAGACCCAGTACTTC

d_call: -
v_call: TRBV7-9
j_call: TRBJ1-1
clone_size: -
cdr3_aa: CASSQGTASMNTEAFF
cdr3_nt: TGTGCCAGCAGTCAAGGGACTGCTTCGATGAACACTGAAGCTTTCTTT

d_call: -
v_call: TRBV20-1
j_call: TRBJ2-1
clone_size: few
cdr3_aa: CSANRGARGEQFF
cdr3_nt: TGCAGTGCCAACCGGGGTGCCCGGGGGGAGCAGTTCTTC

d_call: TRBD2
v_call: TRBV9
j_call: TRBJ2-5
clone_size: few
cdr3_aa: CASSPGTSGSKTQYF
cdr3_nt: TGTGCCAGCTCACCTGGGACTAGCGGGAGCAAGACCCAGTACTTC

d_call: -
v_call: TRBV20-1
j_call: TRBJ1-2
clone_size: few
cdr3_aa: CSASREDTLYGYTF
cdr3_nt: TGCAGTGCTAGCCGTGAAGACACCCTCTATGGCTACACCTTC

d_call: -
v_call: TRBV7-2
j_call: TRBJ1-5
clone_size: -
cdr3_aa: CASSYGGRYSNQPQHF
cdr3_nt: TGTGCCAGCAGCTACGGGGGCCGATATAGCAATCAGCCCCAGCATTTT

d_call: TRBD2
v_call: TRBV4-1
j_call: TRBJ2-1
clone_size: few
cdr3_aa: CASSQSSGSYNEQFF
cdr3_nt: TGCGCCAGCAGCCAAAGTAGCGGGTCCTACAATGAGCAGTTCTTC

d_call: TRBD1
v_call: TRBV4-1
j_call: TRBJ2-7
clone_size: once
cdr3_aa: CASSRGTGIDEQYF
cdr3_nt: TGCGCCAGCAGCCGCGGGACAGGTATCGACGAGCAGTACTTC

d_call: -
v_call: TRBV7-9
j_call: TRBJ2-3
clone_size: -
cdr3_aa: CASSQGGTLTDTQYF
cdr3_nt: TGTGCCAGCAGCCAAGGAGGGACCCTAACAGATACGCAGTATTTT

d_call: -
v_call: TRBV7-7
j_call: TRBJ2-7
clone_size: -
cdr3_aa: CASSPGWGGRYEQYF
cdr3_nt: TGTGCTAGCAGCCCAGGGTGGGGGGGCCGCTACGAGCAGTACTTC

d_call: -
v_call: TRBV5-1
j_call: TRBJ1-6
clone_size: few
cdr3_aa: CASSLEGGALHF
cdr3_nt: TGCGCCAGCAGCTTGGAGGGAGGTGCCCTCCACTTT

d_call: -
v_call: TRBV27
j_call: TRBJ2-1
clone_size: -
cdr3_aa: CASSLSDPAYNEQFF
cdr3_nt: TGTGCCAGCAGTTTATCGGACCCTGCCTACAATGAGCAGTTCTTC

d_call: TRBD1
v_call: TRBV10-3
j_call: TRBJ2-2
clone_size: few
cdr3_aa: CAISGRPGQGSNTGELFF
cdr3_nt: TGTGCCATCAGTGGAAGACCGGGACAGGGGTCGAACACCGGGGAGCTGTTTTTT

d_call: TRBD2
v_call: TRBV5-1
j_call: TRBJ2-5
clone_size: few
cdr3_aa: CASSFYGLAGAQIGQETQYF
cdr3_nt: TGCGCCAGCAGCTTTTATGGACTAGCGGGGGCCCAAATTGGCCAAGAGACCCAGTACTTC

d_call: -
v_call: TRBV15
j_call: TRBJ2-5
clone_size: few
cdr3_aa: CATSRGAEETQYF
cdr3_nt: TGTGCCACCAGCAGAGGGGCGGAAGAGACCCAGTACTTC

d_call: -
v_call: TRBV10-2
j_call: TRBJ2-7
clone_size: few
cdr3_aa: CASSLYRDQGQYF
cdr3_nt: TGCGCCAGCAGCCTCTACAGGGATCAGGGGCAGTACTTC

d_call: -
v_call: TRBV18
j_call: TRBJ2-1
clone_size: few
cdr3_aa: CASSPQGTASSYNEQFF
cdr3_nt: TGTGCCAGCTCACCACAGGGGACCGCAAGCTCCTACAATGAGCAGTTCTTC

d_call: TRBD2
v_call: TRBV29-1
j_call: TRBJ2-1
clone_size: few
cdr3_aa: CSVPGTSRYNEQFF
cdr3_nt: TGCAGCGTTCCCGGGACTAGCCGCTACAATGAGCAGTTCTTC

d_call: -
v_call: TRBV7-2
j_call: TRBJ2-1
clone_size: few
cdr3_aa: CASSLAPVYNEQFF
cdr3_nt: TGTGCCAGCAGCTTAGCGCCGGTTTACAATGAGCAGTTCTTC

d_call: TRBD2
v_call: TRBV7-9
j_call: TRBJ2-1
clone_size: -
cdr3_aa: CASSLVRGGDEQFF
cdr3_nt: TGTGCCAGCAGCTTAGTTCGCGGGGGTGATGAGCAGTTCTTC

d_call: TRBD1
v_call: TRBV6-6
j_call: TRBJ2-5
clone_size: few
cdr3_aa: CASSRQGVETQYF
cdr3_nt: TGTGCCAGCAGTCGACAGGGCGTCGAGACCCAGTACTTC

d_call: -
v_call: TRBV28
j_call: TRBJ2-7
clone_size: few
cdr3_aa: CASSSGRLYEQYF
cdr3_nt: TGTGCCAGCAGTTCGGGACGGCTCTACGAGCAGTACTTC

d_call: TRBD1
v_call: TRBV20-1
j_call: TRBJ2-1
clone_size: few
cdr3_aa: CSARRQGRTYNEQFF
cdr3_nt: TGCAGTGCTAGAAGACAGGGGCGGACCTACAATGAGCAGTTCTTC

d_call: TRBD1
v_call: TRBV13
j_call: TRBJ1-2
clone_size: few
cdr3_aa: CASSEQTGIEDGYTF
cdr3_nt: TGTGCCAGCAGCGAACAGACAGGGATTGAAGATGGCTACACCTTC

d_call: TRBD2
v_call: TRBV7-9
j_call: TRBJ2-7
clone_size: -
cdr3_aa: CASSAGLDYHEQYF
cdr3_nt: TGTGCCAGCAGCGCCGGACTAGATTACCACGAGCAGTACTTC

d_call: -
v_call: TRBV15
j_call: TRBJ2-4
clone_size: -
cdr3_aa: CATRRGDSGIQYF
cdr3_nt: TGTGCCACCAGGAGGGGGGACAGTGGAATTCAGTACTTC

d_call: -
v_call: TRBV5-1
j_call: TRBJ2-5
clone_size: -
cdr3_aa: CASSRAVYQETQYF
cdr3_nt: TGCGCCAGCAGCCGCGCTGTGTACCAAGAGACCCAGTACTTC

d_call: TRBD2
v_call: TRBV20-1
j_call: TRBJ2-7
clone_size: few
cdr3_aa: CSAYQLAGAYEQYF
cdr3_nt: TGCAGTGCGTACCAACTAGCGGGAGCATACGAGCAGTACTTC

d_call: -
v_call: TRBV28
j_call: TRBJ2-1
clone_size: -
cdr3_aa: CAITGHNYNEQFF
cdr3_nt: TGTGCCATCACGGGACACAACTACAATGAGCAGTTCTTC

d_call: -
v_call: TRBV5-1
j_call: TRBJ1-1
clone_size: -
cdr3_aa: CASSIQENTEAFF
cdr3_nt: TGCGCCAGCAGCATACAAGAGAACACTGAAGCTTTCTTT

d_call: -
v_call: TRBV6-1
j_call: TRBJ2-7
clone_size: many
cdr3_aa: CASTSVGGTTYEQYF
cdr3_nt: TGTGCCAGCACCTCGGTGGGGGGCACCACCTACGAGCAGTACTTC

d_call: TRBD2
v_call: TRBV5-6
j_call: TRBJ2-7
clone_size: -
cdr3_aa: CASRQREGRYEQYF
cdr3_nt: TGTGCCAGCAGGCAGCGGGAGGGCCGCTACGAGCAGTACTTC

d_call: -
v_call: TRBV7-2
j_call: TRBJ1-2
clone_size: few
cdr3_aa: CASSPQRLANYGYTF
cdr3_nt: TGTGCCAGCAGCCCCCAGCGTCTAGCTAACTATGGCTACACCTTC

d_call: -
v_call: TRBV4-1
j_call: TRBJ2-1
clone_size: few
cdr3_aa: CASSLGGLSKNNEQFF
cdr3_nt: TGCGCCAGCAGCCTTGGCGGGTTGAGTAAGAACAATGAGCAGTTCTTC

d_call: -
v_call: TRBV25-1
j_call: TRBJ2-5
clone_size: -
cdr3_aa: CASSSWVGETQYF
cdr3_nt: TGTGCCAGCTCTAGCTGGGTGGGAGAGACCCAGTACTTC

d_call: TRBD1
v_call: TRBV4-1
j_call: TRBJ1-4
clone_size: -
cdr3_aa: CASSPSDRTLFF
cdr3_nt: TGCGCCAGCAGCCCTTCGGACAGGACCCTGTTTTTT

d_call: -
v_call: TRBV20-1
j_call: TRBJ2-1
clone_size: few
cdr3_aa: CSAPGSGGEFNEQFF
cdr3_nt: TGCAGTGCCCCCGGGAGCGGAGGGGAGTTCAATGAGCAGTTCTTC